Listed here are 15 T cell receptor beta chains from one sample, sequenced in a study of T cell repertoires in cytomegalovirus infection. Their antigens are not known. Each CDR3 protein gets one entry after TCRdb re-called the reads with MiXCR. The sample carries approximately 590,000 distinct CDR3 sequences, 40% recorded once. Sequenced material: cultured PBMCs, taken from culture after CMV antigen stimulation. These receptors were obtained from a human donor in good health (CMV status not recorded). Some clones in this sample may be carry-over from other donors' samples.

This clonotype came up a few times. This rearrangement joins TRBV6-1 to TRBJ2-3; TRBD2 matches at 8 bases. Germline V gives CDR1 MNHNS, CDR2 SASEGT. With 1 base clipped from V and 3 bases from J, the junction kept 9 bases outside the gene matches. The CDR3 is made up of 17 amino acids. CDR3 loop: CASSEGGSGAITDTQYF. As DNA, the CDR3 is TGTGCCAGCAGTGAAGGAGGTAGCGGGGCGATAACAGATACGCAGTATTTT.

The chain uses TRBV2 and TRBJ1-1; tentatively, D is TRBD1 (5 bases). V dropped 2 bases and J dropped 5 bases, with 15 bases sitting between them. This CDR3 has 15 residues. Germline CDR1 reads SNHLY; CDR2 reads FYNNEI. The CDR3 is CASSELGASGTEAFF. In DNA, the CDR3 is TGTGCCAGCAGTGAACTCGGGGCTAGTGGAACTGAAGCTTTCTTT.

This CDR3 reads CASSQGELAQETQYF. CDR3 coding DNA: TGCGCCAGCAGCCAAGGGGAGCTGGCCCAAGAGACCCAGTACTTC. The chain uses TRBV4-3 and TRBJ2-5; TRBD2 is a possible D gene (5 bases). The CDR3 runs 15 residues. Germline V gene lookup returns CDR1 LGHNA and CDR2 YSLEER. Trimming removed 1 base at V and 1 base at J, with 10 bases between.

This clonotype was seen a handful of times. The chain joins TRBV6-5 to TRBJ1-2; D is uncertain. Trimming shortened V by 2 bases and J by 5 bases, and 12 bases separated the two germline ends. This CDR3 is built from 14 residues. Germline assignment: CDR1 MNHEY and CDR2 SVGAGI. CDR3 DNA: TGTGCCAGCAGTTACCGAAACTCCGGGTATGGCTACACCTTC. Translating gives CASSYRNSGYGYTF.

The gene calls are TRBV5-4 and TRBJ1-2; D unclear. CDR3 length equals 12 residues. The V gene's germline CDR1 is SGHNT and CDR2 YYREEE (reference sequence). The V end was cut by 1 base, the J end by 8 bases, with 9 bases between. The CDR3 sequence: CASSLRGLGYTF. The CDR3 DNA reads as TGTGCCAGCAGCTTGCGCGGGTTAGGCTACACCTTC.

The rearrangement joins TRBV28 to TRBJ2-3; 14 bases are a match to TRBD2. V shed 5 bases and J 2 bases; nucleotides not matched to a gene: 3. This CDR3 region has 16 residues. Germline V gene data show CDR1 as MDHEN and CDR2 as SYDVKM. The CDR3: CASSRTSGGFTDTQYF. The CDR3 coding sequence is TGTGCCAGCAGTAGGACTAGCGGGGGGTTCACAGATACGCAGTATTTT.

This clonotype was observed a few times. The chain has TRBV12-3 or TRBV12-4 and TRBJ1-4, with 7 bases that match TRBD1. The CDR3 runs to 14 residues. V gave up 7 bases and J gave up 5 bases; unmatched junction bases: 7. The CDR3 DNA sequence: TGTGCCAGCAACCAGGGACAGCTAAATGAAAAACTGTTTTTT. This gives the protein CASNQGQLNEKLFF.

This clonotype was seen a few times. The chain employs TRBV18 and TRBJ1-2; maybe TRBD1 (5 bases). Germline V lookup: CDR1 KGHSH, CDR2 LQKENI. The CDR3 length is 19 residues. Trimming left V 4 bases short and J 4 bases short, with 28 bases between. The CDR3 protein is CASSREQEKTIQGLYGYTF. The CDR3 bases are TGTGCCAGCTCACGAGAACAGGAAAAGACGATACAAGGGCTCTATGGCTACACCTTC. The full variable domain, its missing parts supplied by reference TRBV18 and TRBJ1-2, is NAGVMQNPRHLVRRRGQEARLRCSPMKGHSHVYWYRQLPEEGLKFMVYLQKENIIDESGMPKERFSAEFPKEGPSILRIQQVVRGDSAAYFCASSREQEKTIQGLYGYTFGSGTRLTVV.

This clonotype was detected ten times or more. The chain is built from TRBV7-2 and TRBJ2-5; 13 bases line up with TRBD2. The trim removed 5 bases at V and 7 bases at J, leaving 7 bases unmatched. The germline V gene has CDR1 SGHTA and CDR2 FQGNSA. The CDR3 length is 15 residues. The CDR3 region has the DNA TGTGCCAGCAGCACCCGACTAGCGGGGGGTGGGACCCAGTACTTC. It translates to CASSTRLAGGGTQYF.

The CDR3, as DNA: TGTGCCATCAGTGCTCACGGGGAAACCGGGGAGCTGTTTTTT. Translating it yields CAISAHGETGELFF. J is TRBJ2-2 and V is TRBV10-3; D perhaps matches TRBD2 (5 bases). The CDR3 has 14 residues. Germline loops: CDR1 ENHRY, CDR2 SYGVKD. The ends were cut back, 4 bases at V and 5 bases at J, with 11 bases in the middle.

The CDR3 bases are TGCGCCAGCAGCTCGGGATACAGGGCAGAGGTTACTGAAGCTTTCTTT. The encoded protein is CASSSGYRAEVTEAFF. The chain has TRBV5-1 and TRBJ1-1, with D maybe TRBD1 (6 bases). V was trimmed by 3 bases and J by 5 bases, leaving 20 bases between them. The CDR3 consists of 16 residues. Germline loops: CDR1 SGHRS, CDR2 YFSETQ.

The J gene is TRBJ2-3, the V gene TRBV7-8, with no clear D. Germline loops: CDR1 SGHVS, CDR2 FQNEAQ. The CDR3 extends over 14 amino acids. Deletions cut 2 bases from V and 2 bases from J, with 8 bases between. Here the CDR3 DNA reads TGTGCCAGCAGCTTATCGACCACCACAGATACGCAGTATTTT. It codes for CASSLSTTTDTQYF.

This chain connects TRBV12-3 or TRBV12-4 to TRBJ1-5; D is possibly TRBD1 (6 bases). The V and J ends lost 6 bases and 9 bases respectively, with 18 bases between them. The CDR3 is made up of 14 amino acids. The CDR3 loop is CASSRAGAPWPQHF. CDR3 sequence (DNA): TGTGCCAGCAGCCGAGCGGGGGCGCCGTGGCCCCAGCATTTT.

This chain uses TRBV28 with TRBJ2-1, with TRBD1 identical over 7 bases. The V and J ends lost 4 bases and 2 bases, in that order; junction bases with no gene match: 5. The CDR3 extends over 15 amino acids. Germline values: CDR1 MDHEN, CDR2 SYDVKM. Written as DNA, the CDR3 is TGTGCCAGCAGTTGGGCAGGGGGACCCTACAATGAGCAGTTCTTC. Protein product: CASSWAGGPYNEQFF.

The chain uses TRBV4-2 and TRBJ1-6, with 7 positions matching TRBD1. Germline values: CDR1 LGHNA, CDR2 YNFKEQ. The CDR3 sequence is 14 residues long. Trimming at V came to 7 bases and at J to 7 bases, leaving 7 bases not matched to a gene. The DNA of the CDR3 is TGTGCCAGCAACCCCCCGGGACAGAATTCACCCCTCCACTTT. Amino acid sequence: CASNPPGQNSPLHF.